This T cell receptor (beta chain) is from a study of response to subunit inactivated influenza vaccine. Study-wide points: Researchers suggested that each seasonal influenza vaccination recruits few new T cells.

TCRdb reprocessed the RT-PCR reads with MiXCR, giving one entry per CDR3 protein. The sample has over 650,000 distinct CDR3 sequences; less than 20% are singletons. Of note for this clonotype: Its antigen remains unknown.

The V gene's germline CDR1 is MNHEY and CDR2 SVGEGT. Germline trimming cut 11 bases from V and 1 base from J; bases unmatched to any gene: 8. CDR3 length equals 14 residues. The J gene is TRBJ2-3, the V gene TRBV6-2 or TRBV6-3; 8 bases align to TRBD1. The origin of this receptor is a man aged 50-60 years who received an inactivated influenza vaccine. Sequenced here: PBMCs from blood, sampled 4 to 6 days after vaccination. CDR3 loop: CACWDRRGTDTQYF. The CDR3 DNA reads TGTGCCTGCTGGGACAGGCGCGGCACAGATACGCAGTATTTT.